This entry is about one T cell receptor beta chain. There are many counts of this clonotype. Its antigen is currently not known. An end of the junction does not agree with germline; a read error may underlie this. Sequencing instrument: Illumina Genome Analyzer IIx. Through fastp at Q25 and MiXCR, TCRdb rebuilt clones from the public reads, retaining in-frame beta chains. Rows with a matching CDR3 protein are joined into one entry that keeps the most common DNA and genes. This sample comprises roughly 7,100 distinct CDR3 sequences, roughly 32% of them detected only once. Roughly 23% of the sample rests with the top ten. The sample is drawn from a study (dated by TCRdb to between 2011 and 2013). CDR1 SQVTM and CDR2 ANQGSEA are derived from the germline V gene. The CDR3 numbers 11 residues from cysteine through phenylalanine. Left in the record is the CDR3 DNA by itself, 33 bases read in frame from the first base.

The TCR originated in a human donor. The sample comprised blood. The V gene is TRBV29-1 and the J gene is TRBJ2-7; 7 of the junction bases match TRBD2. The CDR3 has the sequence CSVEWGGASHF. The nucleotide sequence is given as TGCAGCGTCGAGTGGGGAGGGGCGTCGCACTTC.